A selection of T cell receptor beta chains follows, all from one sample in a study of shared clonotypes between healthy human individuals. Profiled with immunoSEQ multiplex PCR; TCRdb holds only in-frame clones, not every one. In the table there are roughly 2 million clones, over 85% of which are singletons. Material for sequencing was naive CD8+ T cells sorted from blood. The receptors derive from a man younger than 35 in good health. Both conserved end residues are part of each CDR3. The D gene is left open where the match is weak. Clone size is not always given. Where it is, it says once, few, many or a class for expanded clones.

cdr3_nt: TGTGCCAGCAGTCGATCGGATGGCTACACCTTC
cdr3_aa: CASSRSDGYTF
d_call: .
clone_size: .
j_call: TRBJ1-2
v_call: TRBV28

cdr3_nt: TGTGCCAGCAACAAAGGAGCTAACTATGGCTACACCTTC
cdr3_aa: CASNKGANYGYTF
d_call: .
clone_size: .
j_call: TRBJ1-2
v_call: TRBV7-9

cdr3_nt: TGCGCCAGCAGCTTGGTGGCTAACACTGAAGCTTTCTTT
cdr3_aa: CASSLVANTEAFF
d_call: .
clone_size: .
j_call: TRBJ1-1
v_call: TRBV5-1

cdr3_nt: TGTGCCAGCAGCGTAGAGAGAGAAACCGAAGCTTTCTTT
cdr3_aa: CASSVERETEAFF
d_call: .
clone_size: .
j_call: TRBJ1-1
v_call: TRBV9

cdr3_nt: TGCGCCAGCAGCCCGACTAGCGGGAGAGATACGCAGTATTTT
cdr3_aa: CASSPTSGRDTQYF
d_call: TRBD2
clone_size: .
j_call: TRBJ2-3
v_call: TRBV5-1

cdr3_nt: TGTGCCAGCACGTTTGCAGAATCCACTAATGAGCAGTTCTTC
cdr3_aa: CASTFAESTNEQFF
d_call: .
clone_size: .
j_call: TRBJ2-1
v_call: TRBV25-1

cdr3_nt: TGTGCCAGCAGACATAGCGGGGGGGACGAGACCCAGTACTTC
cdr3_aa: CASRHSGGDETQYF
d_call: TRBD2
clone_size: .
j_call: TRBJ2-5
v_call: TRBV2

cdr3_nt: TGTGCCAGCAGTGGGGGGCGCGAATACGAGCAGTACTTC
cdr3_aa: CASSGGREYEQYF
d_call: .
clone_size: .
j_call: TRBJ2-7
v_call: TRBV6-1

cdr3_nt: TGTGCCAGCAGTCCCTGGGGGGAGAACACTGAAGCTTTCTTT
cdr3_aa: CASSPWGENTEAFF
d_call: .
clone_size: .
j_call: TRBJ1-1
v_call: TRBV28

cdr3_nt: TGTGCCATCAGTGCCTCCCTGGGGGTGGAGGCGAATGAGCAGTTCTTC
cdr3_aa: CAISASLGVEANEQFF
d_call: .
clone_size: .
j_call: TRBJ2-1
v_call: TRBV10-3

cdr3_nt: TGTGCCAGCAGTGAAGTGAGGGGGCGCAGAGAGACCCAGTACTTC
cdr3_aa: CASSEVRGRRETQYF
d_call: TRBD1
clone_size: .
j_call: TRBJ2-5
v_call: TRBV6-1

cdr3_nt: TGTGCCAGTAGTCCTCCTAGCGGGATGGACAATGAGCAGTTCTTC
cdr3_aa: CASSPPSGMDNEQFF
d_call: TRBD2
clone_size: .
j_call: TRBJ2-1
v_call: TRBV19

cdr3_nt: TGTGCCTGGAGTTCTGGTAGCGGTCTCACAGATACGCAGTATTTT
cdr3_aa: CAWSSGSGLTDTQYF
d_call: .
clone_size: .
j_call: TRBJ2-3
v_call: TRBV30

cdr3_nt: TGTGCTAGCAGCTTAGAGGGTGTTCGGGACACCACTTTGTCTGGGGCCAACGTCCTGACTTTC
cdr3_aa: CASSLEGVRDTTLSGANVLTF
d_call: .
clone_size: .
j_call: TRBJ2-6
v_call: TRBV7-7

cdr3_nt: TGTGCCAGCAGCTTGGGGGCCGAGAGCACAGATACGCAGTATTTT
cdr3_aa: CASSLGAESTDTQYF
d_call: .
clone_size: .
j_call: TRBJ2-3
v_call: TRBV7-9

cdr3_nt: TGTGCCAGCAGCTTGGGGGGCCATGAGCAGTTCTTC
cdr3_aa: CASSLGGHEQFF
d_call: .
clone_size: .
j_call: TRBJ2-1
v_call: TRBV5-6

cdr3_nt: TGTGCCAGCAGTTACTGGACCGTCCCTGGGAACACCATATATTTT
cdr3_aa: CASSYWTVPGNTIYF
d_call: .
clone_size: .
j_call: TRBJ1-3
v_call: TRBV6-6

cdr3_nt: TGCGCCAGCAGCCCTATGTTGACAGGGCCTGGAAACACCATATATTTT
cdr3_aa: CASSPMLTGPGNTIYF
d_call: TRBD1
clone_size: once
j_call: TRBJ1-3
v_call: TRBV4-1

cdr3_nt: TGTGCCAGCAGTGGCTGGCAGGGCCCTGGGAACACCGGGGAGCTGTTTTTT
cdr3_aa: CASSGWQGPGNTGELFF
d_call: .
clone_size: .
j_call: TRBJ2-2
v_call: TRBV6-1

cdr3_nt: TGTGCCAGCAGCTGGGGGGGAGAGCAGTTCTTC
cdr3_aa: CASSWGGEQFF
d_call: TRBD2
clone_size: once
j_call: TRBJ2-1
v_call: TRBV5-4